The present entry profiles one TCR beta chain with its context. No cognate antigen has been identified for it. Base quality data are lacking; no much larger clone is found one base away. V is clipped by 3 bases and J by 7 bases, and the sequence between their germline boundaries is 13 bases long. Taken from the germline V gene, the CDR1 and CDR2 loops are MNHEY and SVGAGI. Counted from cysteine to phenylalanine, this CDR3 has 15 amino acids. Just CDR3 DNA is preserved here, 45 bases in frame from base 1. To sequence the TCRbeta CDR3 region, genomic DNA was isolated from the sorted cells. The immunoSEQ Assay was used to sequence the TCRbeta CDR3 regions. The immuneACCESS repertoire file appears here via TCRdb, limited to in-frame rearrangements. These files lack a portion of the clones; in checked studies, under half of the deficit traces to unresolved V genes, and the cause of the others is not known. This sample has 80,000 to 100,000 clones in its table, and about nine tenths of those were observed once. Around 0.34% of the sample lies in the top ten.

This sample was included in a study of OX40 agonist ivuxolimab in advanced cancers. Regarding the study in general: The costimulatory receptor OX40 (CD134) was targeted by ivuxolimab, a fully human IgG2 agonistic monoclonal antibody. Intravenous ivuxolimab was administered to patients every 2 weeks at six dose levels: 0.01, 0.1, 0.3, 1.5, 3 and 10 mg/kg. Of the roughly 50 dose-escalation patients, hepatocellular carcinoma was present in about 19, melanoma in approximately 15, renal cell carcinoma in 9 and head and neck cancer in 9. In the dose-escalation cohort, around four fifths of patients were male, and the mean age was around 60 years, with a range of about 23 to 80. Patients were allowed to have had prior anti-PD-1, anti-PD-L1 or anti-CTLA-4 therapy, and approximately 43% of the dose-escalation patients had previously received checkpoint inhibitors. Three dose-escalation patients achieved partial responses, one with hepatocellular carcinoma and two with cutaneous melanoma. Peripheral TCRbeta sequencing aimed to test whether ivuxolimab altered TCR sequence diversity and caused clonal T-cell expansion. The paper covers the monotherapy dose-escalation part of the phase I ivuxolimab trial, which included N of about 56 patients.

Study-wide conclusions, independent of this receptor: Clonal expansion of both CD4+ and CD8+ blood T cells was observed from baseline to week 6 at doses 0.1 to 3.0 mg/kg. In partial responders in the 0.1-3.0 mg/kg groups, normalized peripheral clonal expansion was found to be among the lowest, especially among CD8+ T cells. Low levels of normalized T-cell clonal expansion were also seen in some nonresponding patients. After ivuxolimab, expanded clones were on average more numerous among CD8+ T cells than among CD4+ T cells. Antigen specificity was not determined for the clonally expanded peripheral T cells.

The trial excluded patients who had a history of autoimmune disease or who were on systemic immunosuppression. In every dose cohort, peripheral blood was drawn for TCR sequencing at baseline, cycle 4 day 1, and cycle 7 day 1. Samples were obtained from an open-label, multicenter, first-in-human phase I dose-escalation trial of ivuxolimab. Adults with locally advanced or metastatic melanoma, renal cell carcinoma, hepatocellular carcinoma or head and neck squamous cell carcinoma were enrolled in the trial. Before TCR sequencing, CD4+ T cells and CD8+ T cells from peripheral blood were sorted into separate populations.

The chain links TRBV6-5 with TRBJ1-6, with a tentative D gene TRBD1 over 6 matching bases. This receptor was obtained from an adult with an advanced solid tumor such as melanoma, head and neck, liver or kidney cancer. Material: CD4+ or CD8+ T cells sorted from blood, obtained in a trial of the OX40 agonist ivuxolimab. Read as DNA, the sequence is TGTGCCAGCAGTTATACAGGGCCGGGGAATTCACCCCTCCACTTT. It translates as CASSYTGPGNSPLHF.